Sequencing of this TCR beta chain was carried out in a study of T cells in Graves' hyperthyroidism and ophthalmopathy (dated 2019 in TCRdb). With regard to the full study: Peripheral blood samples were taken at initial diagnosis, before any treatment was given. TCR V-J signatures able to tell the groups apart were searched for in a discovery cohort of 100 patients, of whom roughly 42 had Graves' ophthalmopathy and 57 had stable Graves' hyperthyroidism. Prospective prediction of ophthalmopathy was tested in an independent validation cohort of some 19 hyperthyroidism patients and 15 to 17 patients who later progressed to ophthalmopathy. The 90 to 100 discovery patients were randomly divided into training and test sets at a 7:3 ratio. Thyroid tissue and blood T-cell repertoires from about six Graves' hyperthyroidism patients were also compared in the study. Once sampling was done, hyperthyroidism patients were given methimazole at a starting dose of 30 mg daily, whereas ophthalmopathy patients were given high-dose intravenous methylprednisolone. The paper reports TCR Vbeta CDR3 sequencing of 135 peripheral blood samples: under 45 ophthalmopathy, approximately 74 hyperthyroidism and around 17 progressor patients. General study outcomes and caveats: In cross-validation, a model built on a 13 V-J signature told ophthalmopathy apart from stable hyperthyroidism with roughly 87% sensitivity and approximately 81% specificity, and in testing the same model reached 80%/75%. Sample size was not statistically predetermined, and investigators were not blinded to group allocation. Most expanded thyroid clonotypes (frequency above 0.001) were also detected in blood, suggesting blood repertoires may reflect thyroid immune responses. In validation, the model predicted progression to ophthalmopathy with 60% to 71% sensitivity and roughly 75% specificity, a median of roughly seven months before onset.

CDR1 and CDR2, per the germline V gene, are MGHRA and YSYEKL. The CDR3, from cysteine to phenylalanine, totals 16 residues. The retained sequence is limited to the CDR3, 48 bases, with the frame set at the first base. V loses 2 bases at its end and J loses 1 base; junction bases beyond the gene matches: 4. The hyperthyroidism patients were between 18 and 65 years old and newly diagnosed, with a disease duration of less than 2 months. The study excluded patients with uncontrolled infections, other autoimmune diseases, pregnancy or lactation. Diagnoses relied on clinical symptoms, serum thyroxine and TRAb, thyroid ultrasound and orbital computed tomography. Blood from progressor patients was drawn when they were first diagnosed with hyperthyroidism, before any ophthalmopathy symptoms appeared. PBMCs were isolated from approximately 10 ml of fresh peripheral blood by Ficoll-Paque density gradient centrifugation. Progressor patients were defined as those initially diagnosed with Graves' hyperthyroidism in whom ophthalmopathy developed during follow-up. Trizol reagent was used to extract total RNA, and RNA quality was then checked on an Agilent 2100 Bioanalyzer.

This clonotype was recorded many times. This clone's antigen is unknown. No base quality values were provided; no much bigger clone lies one nucleotide off. Amplification of TCR beta CDR3 regions was carried out from RNA transcripts. A first-round RT-PCR of the TCR CDR3 used the HTBI primer set with the Qiagen OneStep RT-PCR kit. A second multiplex PCR round built the libraries, followed by size selection and purification. Sequencing of the libraries was done on an Illumina HiSeq2000 using paired-end 100 bp reads. The published analysis was carried out like this. Raw data were processed with SOAPnuke, discarding reads with adapters, uncalled bases, mean Phred below 15, or no exact constant-primer or identifier match. COPE v1.2.5 was used to merge high-quality paired reads, and clonotypes were defined as unique nucleotide sequences. MiTCR v1.1 was used to align clonotypes to the IMGT TRBV, TRBD and TRBJ reference segments. Only V-J combinations with frequency above 0.0001, covering approximately 99% of repertoires, were analysed. A TCS score was defined as the ratio between F50 (clonal expansion) and ExV (chaos), using BLOSUM62-based TCRdist between CDR3 peptides within each V-J. Welch's t-statistics and random forest reduced roughly 530 V-J features to around 14, which were used in a naive Bayes classifier (R e1071). TCRdb trimmed public reads at Q25 via fastp, called clones via MiXCR and kept in-frame beta chains. Every CDR3 protein is listed once, alongside the most common genes and DNA of its rows. The V and J calls and clone size come from TCRdb's table, not from the authors' own analysis. The sample contains some 250,000 distinct CDR3 sequences, 13% to 15% of them found a single time. 13% of the sample comes from the top ten.

This TCR was sampled from a woman between 35 and 50 years old with Graves' hyperthyroidism that later progressed to Graves' ophthalmopathy. Sequenced input: blood. Recombination connected TRBV4-1 to TRBJ2-2; 7 bases in between match TRBD1. This receptor has the CDR3 CASSQFRGKNTGELFF. The DNA sequence is TGCGCCAGCAGCCAATTCAGGGGGAAGAACACCGGGGAGCTGTTTTTT.